Listed below are T cell receptor beta chains from one sample, sequenced in a study of cytomegalovirus exposure and HLA in healthy donors. Measured with immunoSEQ multiplex PCR; TCRdb has only the in-frame clones, and not every one. The data include 150,000 to 200,000 clones; the top ten clones carry under 6.5%. Sequencing was done on a sample of PBMCs. The receptors derive from a man aged 25-45 years in good health and CMV-seronegative. Each CDR3 is given with its conserved first and last residue. D genes are given only for firm matches.

>TRBD1|TRBJ1-1|TRBV6-5
CASSYGDREAGEAFF
TGTGCCAGCAGTTACGGGGACAGGGAGGCTGGTGAAGCTTTCTTT
>TRBD1|TRBJ2-7|TRBV11-3
CASSLGTGKWEQYF
TGTGCCAGCAGCTTAGGGACAGGGAAGTGGGAGCAGTACTTC
>.|TRBJ1-1|TRBV6-6
CASGALGMSTEAFF
TGTGCCAGCGGGGCGCTGGGCATGAGCACTGAAGCTTTCTTT
>.|TRBJ2-5|TRBV19
CASSIDRETQYF
TGTGCCAGTAGTATAGATCGAGAGACCCAGTACTTC
>.|TRBJ2-3|TRBV7-6
CASSSPFTRMASTDTQYF
TGTGCCAGCAGCTCCCCGTTTACGCGGATGGCTAGCACAGATACGCAGTATTTT
>TRBD2|TRBJ2-3|TRBV28
CASSLRVGKRGYSGTDTQYF
TGTGCCAGCAGTTTACGGGTGGGGAAGCGGGGATATTCGGGCACAGATACGCAGTATTTT
>.|TRBJ2-1|TRBV12-1
CASSFVEGDRSSYNEQFF
TGTGCCAGCAGCTTTGTAGAGGGTGACCGGAGCTCCTACAATGAGCAGTTCTTC
>TRBD1|TRBJ2-3|TRBV4-1
CASSQGRQGADTQYF
TGCGCCAGCAGCCAAGGGAGACAGGGTGCGGATACGCAGTATTTT
>.|TRBJ2-7|TRBV18
CASSGNRDSYEQYF
TGTGCCAGCTCGGGGAACAGGGACTCCTACGAGCAGTACTTC
>TRBD2|TRBJ2-5|TRBV9
CASSLGEGGETQYF
TGTGCCAGCAGTTTAGGGGAGGGAGGGGAGACCCAGTACTTC
>TRBD1|TRBJ2-7|TRBV7-2
CASSTRTGYTEQYF
TGTGCCAGCAGCACCCGGACAGGGTATACCGAGCAGTACTTC
>.|TRBJ1-6|TRBV30
CAWSGQGNSPLHF
TGTGCCTGGAGTGGGCAGGGTAATTCACCCCTCCACTTT
>.|TRBJ2-1|TRBV5-1
CASSPWGDFNNEQFF
TGCGCCAGCAGCCCATGGGGCGACTTTAACAATGAGCAGTTCTTC
>TRBD1|TRBJ1-1|TRBV28
CASSLSTGRTEAFF
TGTGCCAGCAGTTTATCGACAGGGCGTACTGAAGCTTTCTTT
>.|TRBJ1-1|TRBV6-1
CASSERQHNTEAFF
TGTGCCAGCAGTGAAAGACAGCATAACACTGAAGCTTTCTTT
>.|TRBJ2-1|TRBV30
CAWSNLDEQFF
TGTGCCTGGAGTAACTTAGATGAGCAGTTCTTC
>.|TRBJ2-1|TRBV14
CASSQDNGSVLRSYNEQFF
TGTGCCAGCAGCCAAGATAATGGTAGCGTCCTTAGGTCCTACAATGAGCAGTTCTTC
>TRBD2|TRBJ2-3|TRBV9
CASSTRTSGDTDTQYF
TGTGCCAGCAGCACCAGGACTAGCGGCGATACAGATACGCAGTATTTT
>TRBD1|TRBJ2-5|TRBV2
CASSEGQTDQETQYF
TGTGCCAGCAGTGAGGGACAGACGGACCAAGAGACCCAGTACTTC
>TRBD1|TRBJ2-7|TRBV20-1
CSTRQGNEQYF
TGCAGTACCCGACAGGGGAACGAGCAGTACTTC
>.|TRBJ1-1|TRBV7-9
CASSFLGGTEAFF
TGTGCCAGCAGCTTTCTAGGGGGTACTGAAGCTTTCTTT
>TRBD2|TRBJ2-1|TRBV19
CASRQAGVGNEQFF
TGTGCCAGTAGACAAGCGGGAGTGGGGAATGAGCAGTTCTTC
>.|TRBJ1-1|TRBV28
CASTRTANTEAFF
TGTGCCAGCACCAGGACAGCGAACACTGAAGCTTTCTTT
>TRBD1|TRBJ1-4|TRBV11-3
CASSPRTGTTTNEKLFF
TGTGCCAGCAGCCCCAGGACAGGGACAACAACTAATGAAAAACTGTTTTTT
>TRBD2|TRBJ2-3|TRBV4-2
CASSQGILGRLAGSSSTDTQYF
TGTGCCAGCAGCCAAGGGATACTGGGGAGACTAGCGGGTTCCTCTAGCACAGATACGCAGTATTTT
>TRBD1|TRBJ2-7|TRBV7-2
CASSPRPGQGRAYEQYF
TGTGCCAGCAGCCCTAGGCCGGGACAGGGAAGGGCCTACGAGCAGTACTTC
>TRBD1|TRBJ1-4|TRBV28
CASSFSPGQATNEKLFF
TGTGCCAGCAGTTTTTCGCCGGGACAGGCAACTAATGAAAAACTGTTTTTT
>.|TRBJ1-4|TRBV11-2
CASSLGQLATNEKLFF
TGTGCCAGCAGCCTAGGACAGCTTGCAACTAATGAAAAACTGTTTTTT
>.|TRBJ1-1|TRBV28
CASSIWGRGRTEAFF
TGTGCCAGCAGCATATGGGGGCGGGGGAGGACTGAAGCTTTCTTT